Sequencing of this T cell receptor beta chain was carried out in a study of identical twins. The germline CDR1 and CDR2 sequences are MNHEY and SVGEGT. J lost 3 bases, V lost 4 bases, and 12 bases had no gene match. The CDR3 consists of 16 residues. From the 5' RACE reads, TCRdb called clonotypes with MiXCR, one entry per CDR3 protein. The data contain 450,000 or so distinct CDR3 sequences, over 12% of them singletons. This clonotype was observed a handful of times. This sample also belongs to another study, concerning yellow fever vaccine responses in identical twins.

Sample: CD4+ T cells sorted from blood. This chain connects TRBV6-2 or TRBV6-3 to TRBJ2-7; 7 nucleotides match TRBD1. This TCR derives from a woman aged 18 to 35 in good health. The DNA for the CDR3 is TGTGCCAGCAGTTCCCTCCGACAGGGTAACGTCTACGAGCAGTACTTC. This gives the protein CASSSLRQGNVYEQYF.